This T cell receptor beta chain was retrieved from a study of blood T cell repertoires in COVID-19. Across the whole study: PBMCs, B-cell-depleted T cells, or T cells were the source of the cDNA or gDNA that made up the material.

Data came from immunoSEQ multiplex PCR; TCRdb stores just in-frame clones and leaves some out. This table has 50,000 or so clones, 83% appearing once. The CDR3 extends over 12 amino acids. The V gene's germline CDR1 is KGHSH and CDR2 LQKENI. Trimming stripped 6 bases from V and 7 bases from J, with 10 bases between. The TCR originated in a man aged 35-49 years with acute or convalescent COVID-19. This chain joins TRBV18 and TRBJ2-1; the D gene is possibly TRBD1 (6 bases). Specimen: peripheral blood. The CDR3 region has the DNA TGTGCCAGCTCCCTACAGGGTAATGAGCAGTTCTTC. The encoded protein is CASSLQGNEQFF.